A selection of T cell receptor beta chains follows, all from one sample in a study of blood T cell repertoires in COVID-19. Clones were read by immunoSEQ multiplex PCR, and TCRdb kept only the in-frame ones, dropping some. The sample records nearly 350,000 clones, about 90% being singletons. Sequenced material: PBMCs or T cells enriched from blood (not recorded which). The receptor source for this set is a woman aged 25 to 39 who had recovered from COVID-19. CDR3s include the opening cysteine and the closing phenylalanine or tryptophan. D genes are given only for firm matches. Only some rows state a clone size, as once, few, many or a class for expanded clones.

J: TRBJ2-5
V: TRBV5-1
size: .
D: TRBD2
CDR3: CASSLSGGIQETQYF
DNA: TGCGCCAGCAGCTTAAGCGGGGGGATCCAAGAGACCCAGTACTTC

J: TRBJ1-1
V: TRBV5-1
size: once
D: TRBD1
CDR3: CASSSDRDLGAFF
DNA: TGCGCCAGCAGCTCAGACAGGGATCTAGGAGCTTTCTTT

J: TRBJ1-6
V: TRBV14
size: .
D: .
CDR3: CASSHPLGGTVSSYNSPLHF
DNA: TGTGCCAGCAGCCATCCCCTAGGAGGTACGGTTAGCTCCTATAATTCACCCCTCCACTTT

J: TRBJ1-1
V: TRBV23-1
size: .
D: TRBD1
CDR3: CASSSPGQQTTEAFF
DNA: TGCGCCAGCAGTTCGCCGGGACAGCAGACCACTGAAGCTTTCTTT

J: TRBJ2-2
V: TRBV6-2/TRBV6-3
size: .
D: .
CDR3: CASSANLRGSNTGELFF
DNA: TGTGCCAGCAGTGCCAACTTACGCGGGTCGAACACCGGGGAGCTGTTTTTT

J: TRBJ2-1
V: TRBV18
size: once
D: TRBD2
CDR3: CASSPPGLAGGLSYNEQFF
DNA: TGTGCCAGCTCACCACCGGGACTAGCGGGGGGCCTCTCCTACAATGAGCAGTTCTTC

J: TRBJ2-7
V: TRBV24-1
size: .
D: .
CDR3: CATSDGGTYEQYF
DNA: TGTGCCACCAGTGATGGGGGGACCTACGAGCAGTACTTC

J: TRBJ1-6
V: TRBV11-3
size: .
D: .
CDR3: CASSHKRQSSYNSPLHF
DNA: TGTGCCAGCAGCCATAAGCGACAGAGCTCCTATAATTCACCCCTCCACTTT

J: TRBJ2-1
V: TRBV30
size: .
D: TRBD1
CDR3: CAWGEDRGVGNEQFF
DNA: TGTGCCTGGGGAGAGGACAGGGGGGTCGGGAATGAGCAGTTCTTC

J: TRBJ2-3
V: TRBV3-1/TRBV3-2
size: .
D: TRBD2
CDR3: CASSQEFAGGTDTQYF
DNA: TGTGCCAGCAGCCAAGAGTTCGCGGGAGGCACAGATACGCAGTATTTT

J: TRBJ2-7
V: TRBV27
size: .
D: TRBD1
CDR3: CASSPLPRQGHEQYF
DNA: TGTGCCAGCAGTCCCTTACCTCGACAGGGGCACGAGCAGTACTTC

J: TRBJ2-7
V: TRBV19
size: .
D: .
CDR3: CASSRGLSYEQYF
DNA: TGTGCCAGTAGCCGTGGACTGTCCTACGAGCAGTACTTC

J: TRBJ2-1
V: TRBV7-9
size: few
D: TRBD2
CDR3: CAMEVSGGPWNEQFF
DNA: TGTGCCATGGAGGTTAGCGGGGGACCGTGGAATGAGCAGTTCTTC

J: TRBJ1-1
V: TRBV9
size: .
D: TRBD1
CDR3: CASSVGAGGETEAFF
DNA: TGTGCCAGCAGCGTAGGGGCAGGGGGCGAGACTGAAGCTTTCTTT

J: TRBJ2-5
V: TRBV7-6
size: .
D: .
CDR3: CASSFSGNQETQYF
DNA: TGTGCCAGCAGCTTCTCAGGGAACCAAGAGACCCAGTACTTC

J: TRBJ2-1
V: TRBV5-4
size: .
D: TRBD2
CDR3: CASSLPSGGAYNEQFF
DNA: TGTGCCAGCAGCTTACCTAGCGGGGGGGCCTACAATGAGCAGTTCTTC

J: TRBJ2-5
V: TRBV11-2
size: .
D: TRBD2
CDR3: CASSSGSTSGAYETQYF
DNA: TGTGCCAGCAGCTCGGGCAGCACTAGCGGCGCTTATGAGACCCAGTACTTC

J: TRBJ1-2
V: TRBV12-1
size: .
D: .
CDR3: CASSFFGRGISNYGYTF
DNA: .

J: TRBJ2-3
V: TRBV3-1/TRBV3-2
size: .
D: TRBD2
CDR3: CASSQGLAGGTDTQYF
DNA: TGTGCCAGCAGCCAAGGGCTAGCGGGGGGTACAGATACGCAGTATTTT

J: TRBJ1-5
V: TRBV5-1
size: .
D: .
CDR3: CASSLEGYNQPQHF
DNA: TGCGCCAGCAGTCTGGAGGGGTACAATCAGCCCCAGCATTTT

J: TRBJ1-5
V: TRBV5-1
size: .
D: TRBD1
CDR3: CASREQGGNQPQHF
DNA: TGCGCCAGCAGGGAACAGGGGGGCAATCAGCCCCAGCATTTT

J: TRBJ1-4
V: TRBV2
size: .
D: .
CDR3: CASSGSQGSQEKLFF
DNA: TGTGCCAGCAGTGGGTCCCAGGGGTCTCAGGAAAAACTGTTTTTT

J: TRBJ2-6
V: TRBV2
size: once
D: .
CDR3: CASSPSDSGANVLTF
DNA: TGTGCCAGCAGTCCCAGTGACTCTGGGGCCAACGTCCTGACTTTC